This is a list of T cell receptor beta chains from one sample in a study of cytomegalovirus exposure and HLA in healthy donors. Assay used: immunoSEQ multiplex PCR; TCRdb lists only in-frame clones, some missing. This table has roughly 170,000 clones, approximately 88% appearing once. Material for sequencing was PBMCs. These receptors were obtained from a man younger than 40 in good health and CMV-seronegative. Both conserved end residues are trimmed from each CDR3. Each record gives: J gene, CDR3 length, V gene, D gene, clone size, CDR3 protein. A D gene is named only where the DNA matches it firmly. Clone size is shown for a subset of rows, as once, few, many or a class of expanded clone.

TRBJ2-5,12,TRBV19,TRBD2,-,ASNRGGFLETQY
TRBJ2-1,13,TRBV19,TRBD1,-,ASSIQGAPHNEQF
TRBJ2-3,14,TRBV7-6,-,-,ASSLGAVTPTDTQY
TRBJ1-4,13,TRBV13,-,-,ASSPRPGAPEKLF
-,13,TRBV6-1,TRBD1,-,ASSLTGGRYDEQY
TRBJ1-5,13,TRBV28,TRBD1,-,ASRGTGRFGQPQH
TRBJ2-2,13,TRBV27,-,-,ASSTRASRAGELF
TRBJ2-7,14,TRBV5-1,TRBD2,-,ASSLAGRGARNEQY
TRBJ2-2,13,TRBV7-9,TRBD2,-,ASSQSGTWAGELF
TRBJ2-3,13,TRBV27,-,-,ASSLSPTGTDTQY
TRBJ2-5,15,TRBV28,TRBD2,once,ASSFQPGTSGMETQY
TRBJ1-2,14,TRBV4-3,TRBD1,-,ASSQETGQGHYGYT
TRBJ2-7,12,TRBV6-5,-,-,ASSWIANPYEQY
TRBJ2-1,11,TRBV6-1,-,-,ATEVGGYNEQF